The present T cell receptor beta chain was sequenced within a study of PD-1 blockade in classical Hodgkin lymphoma. A note on this clone: No antigen is known for it.

V gave up 2 bases and J gave up 1 base, with 2 bases separating them. This CDR3 is built from 12 residues. Looked up from germline, CDR1 is MNHEY and CDR2 is SVGAGI. Assay: immunoSEQ multiplex PCR; the TCRdb copy retains only in-frame clones and omits some. The repertoire holds about 15,000 clones, with over 70% as singletons. Study results and caveats: Baseline diversity in complete responders resembled that of newly diagnosed patients. By cycle point C4D1, TCR diversity had risen significantly in CD4+ cells (but not CD8+ cells).

Time point in this sample: cycle 4 day 1 (C4D1), after more than five weeks of nivolumab. Every patient had relapsed following autologous stem cell transplantation, and cohorts differed in brentuximab vedotin exposure. Investigators isolated CD4+ T cells from thawed PBMCs through magnetic negative selection. The chain uses TRBV6-5 and TRBJ1-1; D remains ambiguous. The clonotype was recovered from a human donor with classical Hodgkin lymphoma. The specimen comprised CD4+ T cells from blood, sampled before the fourth cycle of nivolumab. DNA of the CDR3: TGTGCCAGCAGTTACCGGAACACTGAAGCTTTCTTT. Translation: CASSYRNTEAFF.